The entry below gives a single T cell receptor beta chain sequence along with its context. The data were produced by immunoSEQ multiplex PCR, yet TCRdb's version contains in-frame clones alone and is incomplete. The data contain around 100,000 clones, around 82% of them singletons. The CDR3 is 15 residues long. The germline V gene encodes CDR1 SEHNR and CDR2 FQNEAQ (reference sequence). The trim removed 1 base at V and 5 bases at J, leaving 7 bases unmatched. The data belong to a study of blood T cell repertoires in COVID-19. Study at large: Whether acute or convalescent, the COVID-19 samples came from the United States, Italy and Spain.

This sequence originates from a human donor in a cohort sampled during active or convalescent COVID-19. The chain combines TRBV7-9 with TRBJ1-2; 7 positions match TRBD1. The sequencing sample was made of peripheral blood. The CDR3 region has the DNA TGTGCCAGCAGCTTAGGCGACCGGGACAGTTATGGCTACACCTTC. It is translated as CASSLGDRDSYGYTF.